The T cell receptor beta chain under discussion was sequenced for a study of regulatory T cells in long-lasting Graves disease. V dropped 3 bases and J dropped 7 bases, with 14 bases sitting between them. In germline, CDR1 is DFQATT, CDR2 SNEGSKA (reference sequence). The CDR3 runs 13 residues. In this sample, this clonotype turned up many times. Time point defined: newly diagnosed GD, antithyroid drugs for less than 3 months. The TCR library was prepared using RNA isolated from PBMCs. Patients of an endocrinology department in Xi'an, China, were included. With iRepertoire HTBI primers and Arm-PCR of CDR3 regions, TCR beta libraries were built. TCRdb redid the calling of the multiplex PCR reads with MiXCR, one entry per CDR3 protein. The sample holds hundreds of thousands of distinct CDR3 sequences, roughly 13% seen once. The same sample was also used in a study of T cells in Graves' hyperthyroidism and ophthalmopathy.

The source of this sequence is a man aged 25 to 40 with Graves disease. The chain combines TRBV20-1 with TRBJ2-3; the D gene could be TRBD1 or TRBD2 (5 bases each). The starting material was peripheral blood mononuclear cells (PBMCs), obtained at new diagnosis, from a patient treated with antithyroid drugs. The CDR3 loop is CSARAGWGNTQYF. The CDR3 DNA reads as TGCAGTGCTAGGGCTGGATGGGGGAATACGCAGTATTTT.